Given below is one TCR beta chain in context. The data were obtained in a study of siplizumab effects on memory and regulatory T cells. Trimming shortened V by 2 bases and J by 9 bases, and 16 bases separated the two germline ends. Germline V lookup: CDR1 SQVTM, CDR2 ANQGSEA. The CDR3 consists of 13 residues. Per-sample assaying covered 85,000 to 100,000 TCR templates. Produced via immunoSEQ multiplex PCR; TCRdb's table is partial and in-frame only. The sample has fewer than 45,000 clones; around 90% are singletons. The chain employs TRBV29-1 and TRBJ2-5; D might be TRBD1 or TRBD2, each matching 5 bases. The source material was naive CD4+ T cells sorted from blood. The TCR was taken from a human donor in good health. The CDR3 loop reads CSVEWQDGAAQYF. The CDR3 DNA follows: TGCAGCGTTGAATGGCAGGACGGGGCGGCCCAGTACTTC.